This T cell receptor beta chain was observed in a study of blood T cell repertoires in COVID-19. Whole-study context: Samples of COVID-19 (acute and convalescent) were obtained from the United States, Italy and Spain. PBMCs, B-cell-depleted T cells, or T cells were the source of the cDNA or gDNA that made up the material.

Germline V gene data show CDR1 as MNHEY and CDR2 as SVGAGI. V shed 8 bases, J shed 4 bases, and the junction held 7 bases outside the gene matches. This CDR3 is built from 14 residues. In the authors' workflow: Using reference gene primer amplification, nucleated cell counts were estimated. The assay was immunoSEQ multiplex PCR, and TCRdb's table has in-frame clones only and misses some. V and J calls and clone size are as listed in that table; D and trimming were resolved from the DNA. The sample includes more than 400,000 clones, approximately 85% of them seen just once. The chain carries TRBV6-5 and TRBJ2-2; 7 nucleotides match TRBD1. The origin of this receptor is a human donor in a cohort sampled during active COVID-19. Sequenced sample: peripheral blood. This chain's CDR3 is CASLNHRGTGELFF. Here the CDR3 DNA reads TGTGCCAGCCTTAACCACAGGGGCACCGGGGAGCTGTTTTTT.